This TCR beta chain was observed in a study of lymphopenia after photon versus proton radiotherapy. CDR3 length: 13 residues. Unmatched junction bases numbered 3, after V lost 6 bases and J lost 4 bases. Germline CDR1 is MNHEY and CDR2 is SMNVEV (reference sequence). This table comes from immunoSEQ multiplex PCR, and its TCRdb copy is limited to in-frame clones, with some not included. The sample consists of approximately 22,000 clones, less than 85% of them appearing once. Regarding the study as a whole: Proton therapy kept repertoires fairly stable, unlike photons, which gained effector/memory cells. Better survival with proton therapy was suggested as possible, not demonstrated. A bigger post-nadir fall in TCR diversity correlated inversely with survival time in deceased patients. After lymphocyte nadir, photon-treated repertoires showed oligoclonal expansion, especially CD8+ Temra.

A note on this clone: Its antigen remains unidentified.

J is TRBJ2-3 and V is TRBV27; 8 bases match TRBD1. The sequences come from peripheral blood, collected from a patient treated with photon-based radiotherapy. The sequence was collected from a man aged 60-69 years with pancreatic cancer. DNA for the CDR3: TGTGCCAGCAGGGGACAGGTATCAGATACGCAGTATTTT. This gives the protein CASRGQVSDTQYF.